The TCR beta chain described here comes from a study of cytomegalovirus exposure and HLA in healthy donors. 60 Vbeta and 13 Jbeta primers were used in PCR. Original data processing: An analysis performed later counted roughly 79 million unique TCR beta chains (roughly 10 million of them shared). Libraries were prepared by immunoSEQ multiplex PCR; TCRdb keeps only in-frame clonotypes and omits some of them. V, J and clone size were drawn from that table, and D and trimming were deduced from the DNA. This sample has under 150,000 clones, with around 79% found just once. This CDR3 region has 14 residues. The V segment lost 5 bases and the J segment 2 bases; nucleotides outside the gene matches: 3. Germline CDR1 is MDHEN and CDR2 is SYDVKM. Concerning this clone: Other DNA sequences of this sample code for an identical CDR3.

This sequence was found in a woman aged 40 to 55 in good health and CMV-seronegative. This chain connects TRBV28 to TRBJ1-5; 7 bases fit TRBD1. Input material: PBMCs. CDR3 nucleotides: TGTGCCAGCAGTCAGGGGGGAGGCAATCAGCCCCAGCATTTT. This encodes CASSQGGGNQPQHF.